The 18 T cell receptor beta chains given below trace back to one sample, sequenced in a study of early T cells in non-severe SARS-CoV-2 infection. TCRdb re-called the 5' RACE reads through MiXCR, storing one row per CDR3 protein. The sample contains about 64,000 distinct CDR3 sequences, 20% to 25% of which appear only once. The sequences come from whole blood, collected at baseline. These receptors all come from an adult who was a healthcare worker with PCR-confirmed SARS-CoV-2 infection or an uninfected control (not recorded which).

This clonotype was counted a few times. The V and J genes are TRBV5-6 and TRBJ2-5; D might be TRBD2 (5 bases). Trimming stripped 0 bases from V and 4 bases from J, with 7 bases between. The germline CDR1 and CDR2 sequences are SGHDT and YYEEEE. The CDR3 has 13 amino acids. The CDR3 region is CASSLGGLETQYF. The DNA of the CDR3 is TGTGCCAGCAGCTTGGGCGGGTTAGAGACCCAGTACTTC.

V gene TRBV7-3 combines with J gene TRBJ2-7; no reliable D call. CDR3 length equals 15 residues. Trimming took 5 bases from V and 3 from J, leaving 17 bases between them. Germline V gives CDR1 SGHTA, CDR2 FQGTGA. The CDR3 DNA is TGTGCCAGCAGCCCGAGCAAAGGTTCGATCTACGAGCAGTACTTC. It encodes CASSPSKGSIYEQYF.

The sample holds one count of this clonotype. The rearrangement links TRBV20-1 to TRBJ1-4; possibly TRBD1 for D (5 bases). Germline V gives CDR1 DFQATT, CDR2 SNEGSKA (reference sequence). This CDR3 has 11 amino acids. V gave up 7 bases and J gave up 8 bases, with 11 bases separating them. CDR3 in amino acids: CSGTAGEKLFF. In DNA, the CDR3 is TGCAGTGGTACGGCAGGGGAAAAACTGTTTTTT.

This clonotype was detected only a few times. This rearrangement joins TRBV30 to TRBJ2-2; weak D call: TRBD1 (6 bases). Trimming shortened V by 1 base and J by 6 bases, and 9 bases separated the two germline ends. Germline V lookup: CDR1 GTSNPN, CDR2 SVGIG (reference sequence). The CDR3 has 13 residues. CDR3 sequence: CAWSAKGAGELFF. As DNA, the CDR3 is TGTGCCTGGAGTGCCAAGGGGGCCGGGGAGCTGTTTTTT. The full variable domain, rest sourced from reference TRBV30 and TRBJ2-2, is SQTIHQWPATLVQPVGSPLSLECTVEGTSNPNLYWYRQAAGRGLQLLFYSVGIGQISSEVPQNLSASRPQDRQFILSSKKLLLSDSGFYLCAWSAKGAGELFFGEGSRLTVL.

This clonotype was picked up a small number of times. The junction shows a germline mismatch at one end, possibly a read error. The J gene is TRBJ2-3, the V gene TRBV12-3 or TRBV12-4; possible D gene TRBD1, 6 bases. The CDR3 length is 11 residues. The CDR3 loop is CASSSTGKTDF. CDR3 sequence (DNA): TGTGCCAGCAGTTCAACAGGGAAAACGGATTTT.

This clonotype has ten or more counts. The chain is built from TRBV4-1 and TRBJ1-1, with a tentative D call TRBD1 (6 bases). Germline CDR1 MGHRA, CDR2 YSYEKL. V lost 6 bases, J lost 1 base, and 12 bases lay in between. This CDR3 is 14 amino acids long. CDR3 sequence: CASRGAFGNTEAFF. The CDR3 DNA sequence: TGCGCCAGCAGGGGGGCGTTCGGGAACACTGAAGCTTTCTTT.

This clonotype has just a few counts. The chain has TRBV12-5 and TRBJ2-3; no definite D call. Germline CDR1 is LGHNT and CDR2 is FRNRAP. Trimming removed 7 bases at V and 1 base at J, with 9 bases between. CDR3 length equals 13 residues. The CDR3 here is CASVRSGTDTQYF. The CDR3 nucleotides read TGTGCTAGTGTCCGGTCTGGCACAGATACGCAGTATTTT.

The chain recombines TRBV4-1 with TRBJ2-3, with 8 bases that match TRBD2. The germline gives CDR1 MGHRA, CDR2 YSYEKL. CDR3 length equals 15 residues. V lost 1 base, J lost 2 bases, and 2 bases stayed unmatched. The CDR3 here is CASSQAGGPTDTQYF. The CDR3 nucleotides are TGCGCCAGCAGCCAAGCGGGGGGGCCCACAGATACGCAGTATTTT.

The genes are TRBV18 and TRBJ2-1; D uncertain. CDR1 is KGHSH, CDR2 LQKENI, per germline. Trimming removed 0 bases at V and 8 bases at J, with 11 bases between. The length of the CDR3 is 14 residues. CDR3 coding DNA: TGTGCCAGCTCACCACCGGTTAGAAGTGATGAGCAGTTCTTC. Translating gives CASSPPVRSDEQFF.

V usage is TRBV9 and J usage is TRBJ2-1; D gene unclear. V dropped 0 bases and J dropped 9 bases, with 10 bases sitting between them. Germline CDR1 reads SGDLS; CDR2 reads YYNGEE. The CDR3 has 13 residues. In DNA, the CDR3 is TGTGCCAGCAGCGTAGCCGCGGCCGGTGAGCAGTTCTTC. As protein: CASSVAAAGEQFF.

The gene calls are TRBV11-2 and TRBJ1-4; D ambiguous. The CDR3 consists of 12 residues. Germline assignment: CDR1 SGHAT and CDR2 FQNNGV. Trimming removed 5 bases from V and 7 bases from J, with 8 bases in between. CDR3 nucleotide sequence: TGTGCCAGCAGCGCCGCAGGTGAAAAACTGTTTTTT. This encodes CASSAAGEKLFF.

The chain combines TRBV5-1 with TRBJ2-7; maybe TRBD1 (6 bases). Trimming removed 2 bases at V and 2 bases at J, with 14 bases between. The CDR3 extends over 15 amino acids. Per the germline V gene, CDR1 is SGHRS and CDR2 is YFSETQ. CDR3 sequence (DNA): TGCGCCAGCAGCTTCGAGGGGGTTTCCCCCTACGAGCAGTACTTC. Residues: CASSFEGVSPYEQYF. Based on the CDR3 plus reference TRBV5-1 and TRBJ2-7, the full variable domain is KAGVTQTPRYLIKTRGQQVTLSCSPISGHRSVSWYQQTPGQGLQFLFEYFSETQRNKGNFPGRFSGRQFSNSRSEMNVSTLELGDSALYLCASSFEGVSPYEQYFGPGTRLTVT.

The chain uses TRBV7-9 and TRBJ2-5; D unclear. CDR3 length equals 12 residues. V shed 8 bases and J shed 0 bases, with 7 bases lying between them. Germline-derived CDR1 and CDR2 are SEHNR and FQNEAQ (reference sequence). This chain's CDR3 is CASRLNQETQYF. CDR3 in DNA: TGTGCCAGCCGACTGAACCAAGAGACCCAGTACTTC. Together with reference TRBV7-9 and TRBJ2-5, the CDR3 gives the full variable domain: DTGVSQNPRHKITKRGQNVTFRCDPISEHNRLYWYRQTLGQGPEFLTYFQNEAQLEKSRLLSDRFSAERPKGSFSTLEIQRTEQGDSAMYLCASRLNQETQYFGPGTRLLVL.

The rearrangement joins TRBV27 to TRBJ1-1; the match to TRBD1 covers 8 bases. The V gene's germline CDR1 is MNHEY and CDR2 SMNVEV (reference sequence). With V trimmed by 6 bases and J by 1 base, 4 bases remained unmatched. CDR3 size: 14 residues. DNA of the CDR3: TGTGCCAGCAGGATACAGGGGGGGAACACTGAAGCTTTCTTT. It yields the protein CASRIQGGNTEAFF.

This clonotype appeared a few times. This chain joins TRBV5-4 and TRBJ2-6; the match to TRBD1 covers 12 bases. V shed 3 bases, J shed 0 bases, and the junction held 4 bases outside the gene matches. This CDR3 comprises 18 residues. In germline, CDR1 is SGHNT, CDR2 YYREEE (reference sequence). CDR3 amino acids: CASSYRDRGLSGANVLTF. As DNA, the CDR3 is TGTGCCAGCAGCTACCGGGACAGGGGGCTCTCTGGGGCCAACGTCCTGACTTTC.

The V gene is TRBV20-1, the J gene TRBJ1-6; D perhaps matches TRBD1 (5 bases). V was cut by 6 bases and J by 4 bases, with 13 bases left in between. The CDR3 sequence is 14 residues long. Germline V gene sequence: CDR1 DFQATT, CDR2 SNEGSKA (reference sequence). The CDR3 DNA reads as TGCAGTGCCCTGGGCGACAGTTATAATTCACCCCTCCACTTT. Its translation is CSALGDSYNSPLHF.

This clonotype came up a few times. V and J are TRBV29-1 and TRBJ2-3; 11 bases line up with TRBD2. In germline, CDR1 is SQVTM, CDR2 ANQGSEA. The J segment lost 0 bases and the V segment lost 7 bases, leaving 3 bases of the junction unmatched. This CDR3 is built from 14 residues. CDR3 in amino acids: CSGRLAGSTDTQYF. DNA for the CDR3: TGCAGCGGTCGACTAGCGGGGAGCACAGATACGCAGTATTTT.

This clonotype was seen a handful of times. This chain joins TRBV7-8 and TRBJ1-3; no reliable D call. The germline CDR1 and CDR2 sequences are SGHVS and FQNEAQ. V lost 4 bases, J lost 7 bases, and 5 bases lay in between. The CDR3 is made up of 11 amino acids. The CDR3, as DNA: TGTGCCAGCAGCTCGCTGAACACCATATATTTT. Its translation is CASSSLNTIYF.